Each of the 12 T cell receptor beta chains below was sequenced from the same sample in a study of brain metastases from non-small cell lung cancer. Method: immunoSEQ multiplex PCR; TCRdb's copy keeps in-frame clones and lacks some. This table holds approximately 4,500 clones, about 79% found once. Input material: primary lung tumor tissue. These receptors were collected from a donor aged 40 or over with non-small cell lung cancer.

The V gene is TRBV5-1, the J gene TRBJ1-1, with D uncertain. Trimming removed 2 bases from V and 0 bases from J, with 11 bases in between. The CDR3 totals 15 residues. Germline lookup yields CDR1 SGHRS and CDR2 YFSETQ. CDR3 sequence (DNA): TGCGCCAGCAGCTTCCTCGGAGTTCTGAACACTGAAGCTTTCTTT. This codes for CASSFLGVLNTEAFF.

The chain carries TRBV7-3 and TRBJ1-6; the D is unclear. This CDR3 spans 13 amino acids. The germline gives CDR1 SGHTA, CDR2 FQGTGA. Trimming took 5 bases from V and 9 from J, leaving 11 bases between them. This CDR3 reads CASSLRNGSPLHF. In DNA form, the CDR3 reads TGTGCCAGCAGCCTAAGGAACGGTTCACCCCTCCACTTT.

The chain uses TRBV5-6 and TRBJ1-6, with D maybe TRBD1 (6 bases). CDR1 is SGHDT, CDR2 YYEEEE, per germline. The CDR3 covers 15 residues. The V end was cut by 5 bases, the J end by 4 bases, with 13 bases between. The CDR3 sequence is CASSQGTGYNSPLHF. DNA of the CDR3: TGTGCCAGCAGTCAGGGGACTGGATATAATTCACCCCTCCACTTT.

This clone was picked up a small number of times. The chain recombines TRBV7-3 with TRBJ1-1; D uncertain. The length of the CDR3 is 15 residues. The V gene lost 1 base and the J gene lost 4 bases, with 13 bases spanning the gap. Germline values: CDR1 SGHTA, CDR2 FQGTGA. DNA of the CDR3: TGTGCCAGCAGCTTAATGTTCGGGCTGCCCACTGAAGCTTTCTTT. Encoded protein: CASSLMFGLPTEAFF.

This sequence joins TRBV29-1 and TRBJ2-1; 7 bases are shared with TRBD1. Germline CDR1 reads SQVTM; CDR2 reads ANQGSEA. V lost 5 bases to trimming and J lost 4 bases; unmatched junction nucleotides: 5. CDR3 size: 13 residues. The CDR3 loop is CSVSGTAYNEQFF. The CDR3 DNA follows: TGCAGCGTTTCCGGGACAGCTTACAATGAGCAGTTCTTC.

The CDR3 nucleotides are TGTGCCAGCAGCTTAGCGGGGTCTGGCAGGGGCAGCAATCAGCCCCAGCATTTT. Encoded protein: CASSLAGSGRGSNQPQHF. The V call is TRBV7-8, the J call TRBJ1-5; perhaps TRBD1 as D (6 bases). V lost 0 bases, J lost 1 base, and 16 bases lay in between. This CDR3 is built from 18 residues. Germline lookup yields CDR1 SGHVS and CDR2 FQNEAQ.

This chain uses TRBV7-8 with TRBJ1-6; the match to TRBD1 covers 7 bases. Per the germline V gene, CDR1 is SGHVS and CDR2 is FQNEAQ. This CDR3 region has 14 residues. Losses at the gene ends were 7 bases for V and 7 bases for J; bases not matched to a gene: 7. CDR3 sequence reads: CASIPGTVNSPLHF. In DNA form, the CDR3 reads TGTGCCAGCATCCCAGGGACAGTAAATTCACCCCTCCACTTT.

The J gene is TRBJ2-2, the V gene TRBV15; D ambiguous. Germline V gives CDR1 LNHNV, CDR2 YYDKDF (reference sequence). This CDR3 is 14 amino acids long. The V end was cut by 1 base, the J end by 1 base, with 4 bases between. CDR3 region: CATSRGENTGELFF. The CDR3 DNA follows: TGTGCCACCAGCAGAGGAGAGAACACCGGGGAGCTGTTTTTT.

Concerning this clone: The same CDR3 also results from other DNA sequences found in this sample. This chain uses TRBV10-3 with TRBJ2-3; TRBD2 matches 11 bases. J lost 2 bases, V lost 6 bases, and 4 bases had no gene match. There are 15 residues in the CDR3. CDR1 is ENHRY, CDR2 SYGVKD, per germline. This CDR3 is CAIRASGGPTDTQYF. In nucleotides, the CDR3 is TGTGCCATCAGGGCTAGCGGGGGGCCCACAGATACGCAGTATTTT.

The chain employs TRBV10-1 and TRBJ2-1; 12 nucleotides line up with TRBD2. Germline CDR1 and CDR2: WNHNN and SYGVQD (reference sequence). The CDR3 runs to 14 residues. In nucleotides, the CDR3 is TGCGCGAGCCGGGCTAGCGGGGGGGCCTCTGAGCAGTTCTTC. Translating gives CASRASGGASEQFF.

The chain joins TRBV25-1 to TRBJ2-3, with 7 bases aligning to TRBD2. This CDR3 region has 15 residues. V dropped 8 bases and J dropped 2; count of bases not matched to a gene: 10. Germline V gene lookup returns CDR1 MGHDK and CDR2 SYGVNS. The CDR3 nucleotides read TGTGCCAGCGGGATCGGGGCGGGGGACACAGATACGCAGTATTTT. The encoded protein is CASGIGAGDTDTQYF.

The rearrangement uses TRBV30 and TRBJ2-3; 10 bases match TRBD2. This CDR3 comprises 14 residues. Germline V gene data show CDR1 as GTSNPN and CDR2 as SVGIG (reference sequence). Unmatched junction bases numbered 0, after V lost 2 bases and J lost 1 base. Here the CDR3 reads CAWSTSGGTDTQYF. The CDR3 nucleotides read TGTGCCTGGAGTACTAGCGGGGGCACAGATACGCAGTATTTT.